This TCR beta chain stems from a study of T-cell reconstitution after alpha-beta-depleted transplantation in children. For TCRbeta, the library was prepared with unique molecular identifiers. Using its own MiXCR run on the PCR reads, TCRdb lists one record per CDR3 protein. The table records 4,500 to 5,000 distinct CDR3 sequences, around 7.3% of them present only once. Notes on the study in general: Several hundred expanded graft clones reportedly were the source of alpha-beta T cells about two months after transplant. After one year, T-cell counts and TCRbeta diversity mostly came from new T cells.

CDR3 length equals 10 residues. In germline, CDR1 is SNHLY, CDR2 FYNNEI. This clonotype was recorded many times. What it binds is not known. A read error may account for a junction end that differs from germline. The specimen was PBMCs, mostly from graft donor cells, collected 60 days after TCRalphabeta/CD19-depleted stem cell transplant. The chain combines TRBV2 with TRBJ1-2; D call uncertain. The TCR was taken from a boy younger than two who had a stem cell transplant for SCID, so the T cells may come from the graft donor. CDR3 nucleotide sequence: TGTGCCAGCAGTGAAGCGCGTGGCAGCTTC. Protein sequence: CASSEARGSF.